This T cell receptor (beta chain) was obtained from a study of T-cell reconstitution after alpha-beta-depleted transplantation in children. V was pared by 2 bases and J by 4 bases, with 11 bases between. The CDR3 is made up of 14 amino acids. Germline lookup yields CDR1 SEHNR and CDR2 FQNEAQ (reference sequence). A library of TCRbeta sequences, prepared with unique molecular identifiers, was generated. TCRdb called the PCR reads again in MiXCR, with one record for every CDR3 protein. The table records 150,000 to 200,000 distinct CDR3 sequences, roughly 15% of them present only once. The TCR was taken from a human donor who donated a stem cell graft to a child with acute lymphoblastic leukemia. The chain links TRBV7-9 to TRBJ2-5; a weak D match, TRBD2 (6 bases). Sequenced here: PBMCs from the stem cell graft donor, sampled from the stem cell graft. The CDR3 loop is CASSLRGVRETQYF. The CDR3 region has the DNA TGTGCCAGCAGCTTACGCGGGGTACGAGAGACCCAGTACTTC.